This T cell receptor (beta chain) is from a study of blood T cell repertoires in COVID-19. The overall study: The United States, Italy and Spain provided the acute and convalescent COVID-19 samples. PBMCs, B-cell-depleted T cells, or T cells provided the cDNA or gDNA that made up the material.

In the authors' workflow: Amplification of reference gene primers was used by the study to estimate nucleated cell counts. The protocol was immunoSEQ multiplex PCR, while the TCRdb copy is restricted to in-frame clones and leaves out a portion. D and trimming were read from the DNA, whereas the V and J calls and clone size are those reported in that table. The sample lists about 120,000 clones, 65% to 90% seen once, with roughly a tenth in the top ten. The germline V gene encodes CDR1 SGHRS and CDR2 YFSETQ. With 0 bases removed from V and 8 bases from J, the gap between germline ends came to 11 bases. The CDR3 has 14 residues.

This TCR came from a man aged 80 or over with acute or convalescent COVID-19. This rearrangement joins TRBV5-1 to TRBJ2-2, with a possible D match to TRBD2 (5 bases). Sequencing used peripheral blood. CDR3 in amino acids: CASSLVRGTGELFF. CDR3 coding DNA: TGCGCCAGCAGCTTGGTCCGGGGAACTGGGGAGCTGTTTTTT.